The clone carrying this T cell receptor (beta chain) occurred a few times. The antigen is not known. This sample stems from a study of cytomegalovirus exposure and HLA in healthy donors. Overall study results and limits: 16,951 TCR beta sequences were associated with HLA alleles at 0.05 false discovery rate in a later analysis. It was reported in a later analysis that an Asian-associated ancestry cluster showed fewer N-insertions than the approximately 670-donor mean. V- and J-gene trimming of TCR beta was linked (in a later analysis) to a missense DCLRE1C variant. Later on, an analysis showed TCR association rates differing by HLA locus, with DRB1 the most and HLA-C the fewest.

Primers for the PCR totalled 60 Vbeta and 13 Jbeta. The method was immunoSEQ multiplex PCR; TCRdb's version includes in-frame clones alone and lacks a portion of them. This sample carries around 92,000 clones, roughly 80% of them seen once, and the ten largest clones take roughly 1.1%. Between the trimmed V and J ends, which lost 4 bases and 0 bases, there was a span of 7 bases. This CDR3 has 14 amino acids. Germline V gene sequence: CDR1 GTSNPN, CDR2 SVGIG (reference sequence). The J gene is TRBJ2-6, the V gene TRBV30; D gene ambiguous. The sequenced material came from PBMCs. The clonotype originates from a girl aged 2 to 10 in good health and CMV-seropositive. The DNA of the CDR3 is TGTGCCTGGACTAGGTTCTCTGGGGCCAACGTCCTGACTTTC. Translating gives CAWTRFSGANVLTF.